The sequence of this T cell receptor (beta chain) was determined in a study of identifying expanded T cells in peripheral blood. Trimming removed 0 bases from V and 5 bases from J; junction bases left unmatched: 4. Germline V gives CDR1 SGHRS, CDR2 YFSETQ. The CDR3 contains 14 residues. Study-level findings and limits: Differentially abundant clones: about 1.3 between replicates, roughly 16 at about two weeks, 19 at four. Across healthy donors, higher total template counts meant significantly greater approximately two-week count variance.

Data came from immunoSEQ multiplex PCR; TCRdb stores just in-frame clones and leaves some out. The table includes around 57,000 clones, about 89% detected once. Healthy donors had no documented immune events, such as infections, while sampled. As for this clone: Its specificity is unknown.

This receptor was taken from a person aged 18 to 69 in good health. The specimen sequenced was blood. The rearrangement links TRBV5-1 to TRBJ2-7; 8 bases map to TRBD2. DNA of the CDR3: TGCGCCAGCAGCTTGGCCGGGAGGGGACACGAGCAGTACTTC. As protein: CASSLAGRGHEQYF.